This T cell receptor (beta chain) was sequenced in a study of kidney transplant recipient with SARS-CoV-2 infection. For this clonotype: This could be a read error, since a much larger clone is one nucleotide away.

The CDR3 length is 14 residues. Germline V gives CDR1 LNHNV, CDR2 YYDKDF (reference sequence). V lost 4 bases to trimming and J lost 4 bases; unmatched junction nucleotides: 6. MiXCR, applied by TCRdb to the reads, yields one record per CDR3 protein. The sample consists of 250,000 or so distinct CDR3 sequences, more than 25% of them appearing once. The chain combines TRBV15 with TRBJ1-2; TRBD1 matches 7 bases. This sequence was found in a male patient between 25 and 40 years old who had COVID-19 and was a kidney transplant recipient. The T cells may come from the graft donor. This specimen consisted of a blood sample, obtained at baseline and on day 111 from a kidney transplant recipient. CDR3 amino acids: CATSTRAGGYGYTF. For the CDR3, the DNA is TGTGCCACCAGCACGCGGGCAGGGGGCTATGGCTACACCTTC.